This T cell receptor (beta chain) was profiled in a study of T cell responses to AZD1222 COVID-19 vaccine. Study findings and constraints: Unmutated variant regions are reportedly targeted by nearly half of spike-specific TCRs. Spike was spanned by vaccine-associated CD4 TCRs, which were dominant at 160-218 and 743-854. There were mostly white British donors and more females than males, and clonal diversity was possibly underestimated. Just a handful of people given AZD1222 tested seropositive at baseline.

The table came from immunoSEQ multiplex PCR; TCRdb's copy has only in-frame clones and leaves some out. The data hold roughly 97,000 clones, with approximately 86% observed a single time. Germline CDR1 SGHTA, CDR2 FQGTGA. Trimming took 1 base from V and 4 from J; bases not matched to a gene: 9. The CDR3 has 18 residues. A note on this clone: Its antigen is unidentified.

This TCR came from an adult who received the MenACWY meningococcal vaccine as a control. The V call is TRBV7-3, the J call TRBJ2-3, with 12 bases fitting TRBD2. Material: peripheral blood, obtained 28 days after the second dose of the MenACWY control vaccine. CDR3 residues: CASSLRLAGAPGADTQYF. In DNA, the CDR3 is TGTGCCAGCAGCTTAAGACTAGCGGGGGCTCCGGGCGCAGATACGCAGTATTTT.